This paragraph reports one T cell receptor beta chain. The data are from a study of blood T cell repertoires in COVID-19. Looking at the study overall: Sites in the United States, Italy and Spain provided acute and convalescent COVID-19 samples. The cDNA or gDNA used as material had been derived from T cells, B-cell-depleted T cells, or PBMCs.

Per the original data handling: How many nucleated cells were present was estimated from reference gene primer amplification. Method: immunoSEQ multiplex PCR; TCRdb's copy keeps in-frame clones and lacks some. The V and J calls and the clone size are those of that table, but D and trimming were determined from the DNA. The table includes about 300,000 clones, around 88% detected once. Enrollment of patients from Seattle took place during active infection, with longitudinal follow-up. The germline CDR1 and CDR2 sequences are SGDLS and YYNGEE. V was clipped by 4 bases and J by 0 bases, with 5 bases between them. This CDR3 is 13 amino acids long.

The clonotype was recovered from a woman in her 30s with COVID-19, enrolled during active disease. The sequenced sample was peripheral blood. The rearrangement uses TRBV9 and TRBJ1-3; D is ambiguous. The CDR3, as DNA: TGTGCCAGCAGCATCAACTCTGGAAACACCATATATTTT. It codes for CASSINSGNTIYF.